A selection of T cell receptor beta chains follows, all from one sample in a study of T cell responses to AZD1222 COVID-19 vaccine. The table came from immunoSEQ multiplex PCR; TCRdb's copy has only in-frame clones and leaves some out. The repertoire holds fewer than 100,000 clones, with 84% as singletons. The sample here was peripheral blood, taken 28 days after the second AZD1222 dose. The receptors stem from an adult who received the AZD1222 COVID-19 vaccine. Both conserved end residues are trimmed from each CDR3. The order of the fields is clone size, J gene, V gene, CDR3 protein. Only part of the rows carry a size: once, few, many, or a class if the clone is expanded.

once TRBJ2-1 TRBV29-1 SVSSGRYEQF
NA TRBJ1-1 TRBV7-8 ASSSERGFLVKTEAF
NA TRBJ2-2 TRBV11-3 ASSLGQGNTGELF
NA TRBJ1-4 TRBV7-8 ASSPADRRGKLF
NA TRBJ1-1 TRBV7-9 ASSLTGGGTEAF
NA TRBJ2-7 TRBV10-3 AISAETGAYEQY
NA TRBJ1-3 TRBV2 ASRGTGSGNTIY
NA TRBJ1-4 TRBV2 ASRRGGAYNEKLF
NA TRBJ2-3 TRBV7-9 ASSFGGTDTQY
NA TRBJ2-3 TRBV6-6 ASDTTGGYTDTQY
NA TRBJ1-1 TRBV7-2 ASSSTENTEAF
few TRBJ1-5 TRBV6-1 ASSEGGWQPQH
NA TRBJ2-3 TRBV6-2/TRBV6-3 ASSSQTGADTQY
NA TRBJ2-3 TRBV28 ASSSPGVGTDTQY
few TRBJ1-2 TRBV29-1 SVGTGSTAYGYT
NA TRBJ2-7 TRBV2 ASSDRQIYEQY
NA TRBJ1-2 TRBV5-1 ASSPRDRGRDGYT
NA TRBJ2-3 TRBV27 ASSSWGSNTDTQY
NA TRBJ2-2 TRBV27 ASSLARGRRDTGELF
NA TRBJ1-2 TRBV3-1/TRBV3-2 ASSQTQGDGYT
once TRBJ2-2 TRBV3-1/TRBV3-2 ASSLGGSTGELF
NA TRBJ2-1 TRBV6-1 ASSDRGTYNEQF
NA TRBJ2-7 TRBV29-1 SVGSGVRGSSYEQY
NA TRBJ1-2 TRBV24-1 ATSDFPDTEGNYGYT
NA TRBJ2-3 TRBV5-1 ASSLEGSTDTQY
NA TRBJ2-7 TRBV7-3 ASSPRGGYEQY
few TRBJ1-2 TRBV7-9 ASTLTGSYT
NA TRBJ2-7 TRBV5-1 ASSLGDLQYEQY
NA TRBJ2-7 TRBV7-6 ASSLGFGGQAYEQY